The 17 T cell receptor beta chains presented below share a single source sample, sequenced in a study of shared clonotypes between healthy human individuals. Data came from immunoSEQ multiplex PCR; TCRdb stores just in-frame clones and leaves some out. The sample carries about 640,000 clones, approximately 75% recorded once. The specimen was memory CD4+ T cells sorted from blood. Subset noted: CD45RA-negative fraction. These receptors originate from a woman in her twenties or thirties in good health.

The chain is built from TRBV4-1 and TRBJ2-3; tentatively, D is TRBD1 or TRBD2 (5 bases each). The length of the CDR3 is 18 residues. Germline CDR1 is MGHRA and CDR2 is YSYEKL. V was trimmed by 6 bases and J by 0 bases, leaving 22 bases between them. CDR3: CASSRGAIRQHSTDTQYF. The CDR3 DNA follows: TGCGCCAGCAGTAGAGGGGCGATAAGACAGCATAGCACAGATACGCAGTATTTT.

The V gene is TRBV7-6, the J gene TRBJ1-2; no clear D. This CDR3 comprises 11 residues. V lost 8 bases and J 3 bases, leaving 7 bases between the germline ends. Germline-derived CDR1 and CDR2 are SGHVS and FNYEAQ. The DNA for the CDR3 is TGTGCCAGCGGCGGGGACTATGGCTACACCTTC. Protein product: CASGGDYGYTF.

This clone was counted between two and nine times. The chain couples TRBV30 to TRBJ1-5; no firm D call. Trimming removed 2 bases from V and 2 bases from J, with 7 bases in between. From germline, CDR1 is GTSNPN and CDR2 SVGIG (reference sequence). The CDR3 totals 13 residues. The CDR3 sequence: CAWSLLGNQPQHF. CDR3 nucleotide sequence: TGTGCCTGGAGTCTCCTGGGCAATCAGCCCCAGCATTTT.

This chain connects TRBV6-5 to TRBJ1-5; maybe TRBD1 (5 bases). Germline lookup yields CDR1 MNHEY and CDR2 SVGAGI. V shed 5 bases and J shed 0 bases, with 11 bases lying between them. This CDR3 contains 15 residues. The CDR3 DNA reads TGTGCCAGCAGTACCCGGGACGCTAGCAATCAGCCCCAGCATTTT. Its translation is CASSTRDASNQPQHF.

The rearrangement links TRBV6-5 to TRBJ1-1; TRBD1 aligns across 8 bases. CDR3 size: 14 residues. V lost 3 bases to trimming and J lost 8 bases; unmatched junction nucleotides: 8. Germline V gene data show CDR1 as MNHEY and CDR2 as SVGAGI. CDR3 sequence (DNA): TGTGCCAGCAGTTATGGGGACAGGACGAGAGAAGCTTTCTTT. Translated, it gives CASSYGDRTREAFF.

The chain has TRBV25-1 and TRBJ2-3; D ambiguous. The V end lost 5 bases, the J end lost 6 bases, and 9 bases lay between the germline ends. The CDR3 runs to 12 residues. In germline, CDR1 is MGHDK, CDR2 SYGVNS. CDR3 DNA sequence: TGTGCCAGCAGTAGGGAAGGGGATACGCAGTATTTT. The encoded protein is CASSREGDTQYF.

This clone was recorded only once. This probably arose from a read error, given a far larger clone one base away. The V call is TRBV29-1, the J call TRBJ2-2; 12 positions match TRBD2. CDR3 length: 14 amino acids. J was trimmed by 5 bases and V by 5 bases; bases with no gene match: 3. Germline V gives CDR1 SQVTM, CDR2 ANQGSEA. The CDR3 reads CSVFTSGRTGELFF. The CDR3 nucleotides read TGCAGCGTTTTCACTAGCGGGAGGACCGGGGAGCTGTTTTTT.

The chain links TRBV5-1 to TRBJ2-3; D might be TRBD2 (6 bases). V was clipped by 0 bases and J by 0 bases, with 11 bases between them. CDR1 and CDR2 (germline): SGHRS, YFSETQ. The CDR3 loop spans 16 amino acids. The DNA of the CDR3 is TGCGCCAGCAGCTTGGGGAGGACTACTAGCACAGATACGCAGTATTTT. It codes for CASSLGRTTSTDTQYF.

This clone was seen a few times. This sequence joins TRBV19 and TRBJ1-1; no clear D. Per the germline V gene, CDR1 is LNHDA and CDR2 is SQIVND (reference sequence). The CDR3 is 16 amino acids. Trimming left V 10 bases short and J 0 bases short, with 21 bases between. CDR3 coding DNA: TGTGCCACCCTAAAGACGCAGATGTGGATGAACACTGAAGCTTTCTTT. Its translation is CATLKTQMWMNTEAFF.

The chain combines TRBV5-4 with TRBJ1-3; D may be TRBD1 (5 bases). With 1 base removed from V and 2 bases from J, the gap between germline ends came to 7 bases. The length of the CDR3 is 14 residues. CDR1 SGHNT and CDR2 YYREEE come from the germline V gene (reference sequence). In nucleotides, the CDR3 is TGTGCCAGCAGCTTGAGGGGTACTGGAAACACCATATATTTT. Protein: CASSLRGTGNTIYF. Complete variable domain (other parts from reference TRBV5-4 and TRBJ1-3): ETGVTQSPTHLIKTRGQQVTLRCSSQSGHNTVSWYQQALGQGPQFIFQYYREEENGRGNFPPRFSGLQFPNYSSELNVNALELDDSALYLCASSLRGTGNTIYFGEGSWLTVV.

This clone was seen only a few times. The chain is built from TRBV2 and TRBJ2-3; tentatively, D is TRBD1 or TRBD2 (5 bases each). The length of the CDR3 is 12 residues. Trimming left V 7 bases short and J 6 bases short, with 11 bases between. The germline V gene has CDR1 SNHLY and CDR2 FYNNEI. This CDR3 is CASTGLHDTQYF. The CDR3 bases are TGTGCCAGCACGGGGCTCCATGATACGCAGTATTTT.

In its sample, this clone was seen a few times. Other DNA sequences of this sample code for an identical CDR3. The chain couples TRBV11-3 to TRBJ2-2; TRBD1 matches 7 bases. The CDR3 contains 15 residues. With 6 bases clipped from V and 4 bases from J, the junction kept 8 bases outside the gene matches. CDR1 is SGHNT, CDR2 YENEEA, per germline. CDR3 nucleotides: TGTGCCAGCAGTTCCGGGACAGCCTTCACCGGGGAGCTGTTTTTT. It translates to CASSSGTAFTGELFF. The full variable domain, rest sourced from reference TRBV11-3 and TRBJ2-2, is EAGVVQSPRYKIIEKKQPVAFWCNPISGHNTLYWYLQNLGQGPELLIRYENEEAVDDSQLPKDRFSAERLKGVDSTLKIQPAELGDSAVYLCASSSGTAFTGELFFGEGSRLTVL.

The chain is built from TRBV5-1 and TRBJ2-1; no clear D gene. The V gene's germline CDR1 is SGHRS and CDR2 YFSETQ. The ends were cut back, 2 bases at V and 5 bases at J, with 8 bases in the middle. The CDR3 has 13 amino acids. In DNA form, the CDR3 reads TGCGCCAGCAGCTTATCAACCCACAATGAGCAGTTCTTC. It specifies CASSLSTHNEQFF.

This sequence joins TRBV15 and TRBJ2-1; D is possibly TRBD1 (6 bases). V dropped 0 bases and J dropped 7 bases, with 10 bases sitting between them. This CDR3 is 14 amino acids long. Germline CDR1 and CDR2: LNHNV and YYDKDF (reference sequence). Here the CDR3 DNA reads TGTGCCACCAGCAGAGATCAGGGGTGGAATGAGCAGTTCTTC. It specifies CATSRDQGWNEQFF.

This chain connects TRBV11-2 to TRBJ2-7, with D possibly matching TRBD2 (5 bases). Germline assignment: CDR1 SGHAT and CDR2 FQNNGV. V was shortened by 5 bases and J by 6 bases, with 20 bases between the two germline ends. The CDR3 is made up of 15 amino acids. As DNA, the CDR3 is TGTGCCAGCAGCCACTTATTTGACCCGGGGTCCGAGCAGTACTTC. This encodes CASSHLFDPGSEQYF.

This rearrangement joins TRBV6-1 to TRBJ1-2; possible D gene TRBD1, 6 bases. Per the germline V gene, CDR1 is MNHNS and CDR2 is SASEGT. V shed 6 bases and J shed 3 bases, with 11 bases lying between them. The CDR3 spans 13 residues. Written as DNA, the CDR3 is TGTGCCAGCAGAGCACAGGGTTACTATGGCTACACCTTC. It encodes CASRAQGYYGYTF.

This chain links TRBV6-5 with TRBJ1-4; 8 nucleotides align to TRBD1. Trimming took 6 bases from V and 7 from J; bases not matched to a gene: 7. Germline lookup yields CDR1 MNHEY and CDR2 SVGAGI. The CDR3 totals 14 residues. The CDR3 region is CASRKTGAVEKLFF. CDR3 DNA sequence: TGTGCCAGCAGGAAGACAGGGGCTGTTGAAAAACTGTTTTTT.